This record covers a single T cell receptor (beta chain). This record belongs to a study of blood T cell repertoires in COVID-19. For the study at large: Specimens from acute and convalescent COVID-19 originated in the United States, Italy and Spain.

Original analysis: Estimates of nucleated cell counts were drawn from the amplification of reference gene primers. The repertoire was sequenced with immunoSEQ multiplex PCR; TCRdb's copy has only in-frame clones and lacks some. V, J and clone size derive from that table, while D and trimming were established from the DNA sequence. Among about 200,000 clones listed, 85% to 90% were seen once. Sequenced: peripheral blood. The source of this sequence is a human donor in a cohort sampled during active COVID-19.

In nucleotides, the CDR3 is TGTGCCAGCAGTGACCTACCATTAAGGACTCTCCTGGGTCAGCCCCAGCATTTT. Its protein is CASSDLPLRTLLGQPQHF. V is TRBV6-2 or TRBV6-3 and J is TRBJ1-5; no clear D gene. Germline values: CDR1 MNHEY, CDR2 SVGEGT. This CDR3 region has 18 residues. V was clipped by 5 bases and J by 6 bases, with 26 bases between them.